The 22 T cell receptor beta chains presented below share a single source sample, sequenced in a study of control samples from healthy donors and cancer patients. Profiling relied on immunoSEQ multiplex PCR, and the TCRdb table lists in-frame clones only, not all of them. This sample carries over 85,000 clones, about 92% of them seen once, and the ten largest clones take nearly 1.5%. The sample taken for sequencing was blood. These TCRs come from a woman aged 30 to 39 in good health.

The chain has TRBV19 and TRBJ1-6; 7 bases agree with TRBD1. The germline gives CDR1 LNHDA, CDR2 SQIVND (reference sequence). The CDR3 runs to 15 residues. The ends lost 6 bases at V and 7 bases at J; junction bases unmatched: 9. CDR3 nucleotides: TGTGCCAGTAGACCTACGACAGGGCTGAATTCACCCCTCCACTTT. Translating gives CASRPTTGLNSPLHF.

The chain couples TRBV5-5 to TRBJ1-4; D might be TRBD1 (5 bases). This CDR3 comprises 15 residues. Germline assignment: CDR1 SGHKS and CDR2 YYEKEE (reference sequence). Trimming left V 6 bases short and J 12 bases short, with 24 bases between. The CDR3 here is CASTPGQAAGEELFF. The CDR3 DNA reads TGTGCCAGCACCCCGGGGCAGGCCGCGGGGGAGGAACTGTTTTTT. Using reference TRBV5-5 and TRBJ1-4 for the parts outside the CDR3, the full variable domain is DAGVTQSPTHLIKTRGQQVTLRCSPISGHKSVSWYQQVLGQGPQFIFQYYEKEERGRGNFPDRFSARQFPNYSSELNVNALLLGDSALYLCASTPGQAAGEELFFGSGTQLSVL.

The chain couples TRBV24-1 to TRBJ2-2; TRBD1 is a possible D gene (5 bases). Looked up from germline, CDR1 is KGHDR and CDR2 is SFDVKD. Trimming took off 11 bases at V and 4 bases at J, with 10 bases between the two ends. The CDR3 sequence is 12 residues long. The DNA of the CDR3 is TGTGCCAGTCAGGGTCTCACCGGGGAGCTGTTTTTT. This sequence encodes CASQGLTGELFF.

This chain joins TRBV10-3 and TRBJ1-4; D gene unclear. With 0 bases removed from V and 0 bases from J, the gap between germline ends came to 5 bases. The CDR3 is made up of 15 amino acids. CDR1 and CDR2 (germline): ENHRY, SYGVKD. The CDR3 nucleotides are TGTGCCATCAGTGAGTCGGCTGCAACTAATGAAAAACTGTTTTTT. This codes for CAISESAATNEKLFF.

The V call is TRBV5-4, the J call TRBJ2-7, with D perhaps matching TRBD1 or TRBD2 (6 bases each). There are 14 residues in the CDR3. Germline assignment: CDR1 SGHNT and CDR2 YYREEE (reference sequence). V lost 0 bases to trimming and J lost 2 bases, with 9 bases between them. The CDR3 DNA reads TGTGCCAGCAGCTTGGAGGGGGGCGCCTACGAGCAGTACTTC. Protein product: CASSLEGGAYEQYF.

This sequence joins TRBV7-2 and TRBJ2-7; D uncertain. The CDR3 has 12 residues. Trimming stripped 4 bases from V and 6 bases from J, with 10 bases between. Germline-derived CDR1 and CDR2 are SGHTA and FQGNSA. The DNA for the CDR3 is TGTGCCAGCAGCTACCTTGGGTCCGAGCAGTACTTC. Its translation is CASSYLGSEQYF.

V is TRBV24-1 and J is TRBJ2-7, with D possibly matching TRBD2 (5 bases). Germline CDR1 KGHDR, CDR2 SFDVKD. With 2 bases removed from V and 3 bases from J, the gap between germline ends came to 13 bases. This CDR3 contains 15 residues. Here the CDR3 DNA reads TGTGCCACCAGTGATTGGACTTCCTCGGGCTACGAGCAGTACTTC. The encoded protein is CATSDWTSSGYEQYF.

The rearrangement joins TRBV5-1 to TRBJ2-3; D may be TRBD1 (7 bases). Trimming took 3 bases from V and 3 from J, leaving 11 bases between them. In germline, CDR1 is SGHRS, CDR2 YFSETQ. This CDR3 contains 14 residues. CDR3 region: CASSSTGRTDTQYF. The CDR3 nucleotides read TGCGCCAGCAGCTCGACAGGGAGGACAGATACGCAGTATTTT.

In nucleotides, the CDR3 is TGTGCCAGCAGTGCAATAAGCACAGATACGCAGTATTTT. This sequence encodes CASSAISTDTQYF. V and J are TRBV2 and TRBJ2-3; no clear D gene. The V end lost 4 bases, the J end lost 0 bases, and 5 bases lay between the germline ends. CDR3 size: 13 residues. Germline CDR1 is SNHLY and CDR2 is FYNNEI.

The gene calls are TRBV5-4 and TRBJ1-2, with 7 bases matching TRBD1. This CDR3 comprises 15 residues. Germline V gene sequence: CDR1 SGHNT, CDR2 YYREEE (reference sequence). After removal of 3 bases from V and 2 bases from J, the junction contained 7 bases not matched to a gene. CDR3 nucleotides: TGTGCCAGCAGCTCGTCAGGGGGATACAACTATGGCTACACCTTC. It is translated as CASSSSGGYNYGYTF.

This chain links TRBV4-2 with TRBJ2-2, with D possibly being TRBD1 (6 bases). The CDR3 length is 16 residues. Trimming left V 2 bases short and J 6 bases short, with 16 bases between. Looked up from germline, CDR1 is LGHNA and CDR2 is YNFKEQ. CDR3 DNA sequence: TGTGCCAGCAGCCAAAATTCCCCACAGGGAGCCGGGGAGCTGTTTTTT. This gives the protein CASSQNSPQGAGELFF.

A single count supports this clone. This sequence joins TRBV9 and TRBJ2-2, with 8 bases aligning to TRBD1. CDR3 length: 15 residues. V shed 3 bases, J shed 2 bases, and the junction held 3 bases outside the gene matches. Germline assignment: CDR1 SGDLS and CDR2 YYNGEE. In DNA, the CDR3 is TGTGCCAGCAGCGCTGGACAGGGAAACACCGGGGAGCTGTTTTTT. Translated: CASSAGQGNTGELFF.

V is TRBV24-1 and J is TRBJ1-2, with D unresolved. The CDR3 runs to 16 residues. Germline V lookup: CDR1 KGHDR, CDR2 SFDVKD. V lost 5 bases and J 3 bases, leaving 18 bases between the germline ends. The CDR3, as DNA: TGTGCCACCAGTGGTCTAAGCGGAGACGGCGACTATGGCTACACCTTC. Translation gives CATSGLSGDGDYGYTF.

The rearrangement links TRBV9 to TRBJ1-2; D is unclear. Germline V gives CDR1 SGDLS, CDR2 YYNGEE. Trimming cost V 3 bases and J 0 bases, with 6 bases left between them. The CDR3 spans 13 residues. This chain's CDR3 is CASSGAANYGYTF. In nucleotides, the CDR3 is TGTGCCAGCAGCGGGGCAGCTAACTATGGCTACACCTTC.

The chain uses TRBV10-3 and TRBJ2-7; TRBD1 agrees at 8 bases. V dropped 2 bases and J dropped 1; count of bases not matched to a gene: 7. Germline assignment: CDR1 ENHRY and CDR2 SYGVKD. The CDR3 consists of 16 residues. The CDR3 DNA is TGTGCCATCAGTGAGCTAGGGACAGGCCTTTCCTACGAGCAGTACTTC. Its protein product is CAISELGTGLSYEQYF.

J is TRBJ2-7 and V is TRBV6-6, with D possibly being TRBD1 (5 bases). The ends were cut back, 4 bases at V and 2 bases at J, with 12 bases in the middle. Per the germline V gene, CDR1 is MNHNY and CDR2 is SVGAGI (reference sequence). The CDR3 has 14 amino acids. DNA of the CDR3: TGTGCCAGCAGTTTGGCCAAACAGGCCTACGAGCAGTACTTC. Its protein product is CASSLAKQAYEQYF.

This chain uses TRBV19 with TRBJ1-5, with D tentatively TRBD1 (6 bases). This CDR3 has 16 amino acids. Deletions cut 3 bases from V and 6 bases from J, with 18 bases between. The germline V gene encodes CDR1 LNHDA and CDR2 SQIVND (reference sequence). The CDR3 DNA is TGTGCCAGTAGTATTCGCGGACAGTCTATGGGTCAGCCCCAGCATTTT. Amino acid sequence: CASSIRGQSMGQPQHF.

The CDR3 nucleotides are TGTGCCAGCAGTTCCATGGGACAGGGGAGCAATCAGCCCCAGCATTTT. Its translation: CASSSMGQGSNQPQHF. The chain has TRBV28 and TRBJ1-5; TRBD1 matches 10 bases. The V segment lost 4 bases and the J segment 1 base; nucleotides outside the gene matches: 4. Germline CDR1 MDHEN, CDR2 SYDVKM. The CDR3 is made up of 16 amino acids.

The rearrangement links TRBV6-1 to TRBJ2-3; D not resolved. V was clipped by 1 base and J by 6 bases, with 8 bases between them. Per germline, CDR1 MNHNS and CDR2 SASEGT. This CDR3 is built from 13 residues. The CDR3 coding sequence is TGTGCCAGCAGTGAAGGGCCGAGGGATACGCAGTATTTT. This sequence encodes CASSEGPRDTQYF.

The rearrangement joins TRBV7-9 to TRBJ1-5; weak D call: TRBD1 (6 bases). Trimming took 5 bases from V and 1 from J, leaving 15 bases between them. CDR1 SEHNR and CDR2 FQNEAQ come from the germline V gene (reference sequence). This CDR3 is built from 16 residues. DNA of the CDR3: TGTGCCAGCAGCCCAGGACAGTCGGGGAGCAATCAGCCCCAGCATTTT. Translating gives CASSPGQSGSNQPQHF.

The V and J genes are TRBV24-1 and TRBJ1-5; D might be TRBD1 (6 bases). In germline, CDR1 is KGHDR, CDR2 SFDVKD. The ends were cut back, 7 bases at V and 7 bases at J, with 13 bases in the middle. The CDR3 totals 13 residues. The CDR3 sequence is CATSTGSGQPQHF. The CDR3 nucleotides are TGTGCCACCAGCACAGGGAGCGGGCAGCCCCAGCATTTT.

V is TRBV3-1 (or the pseudogene TRBV3-2) and J is TRBJ2-1; 8 bases map to TRBD2. The V and J ends lost 0 bases and 5 bases, in that order; junction bases with no gene match: 6. The germline gives CDR1 LGHDT, CDR2 YNNKEL (reference sequence). The CDR3 has 16 amino acids. The CDR3, as DNA: TGTGCCAGCAGCCAAGAGAAACTAGCGGTGGACAATGAGCAGTTCTTC. Protein product: CASSQEKLAVDNEQFF.